This TCR beta chain was identified during a study of blood T cell repertoires in COVID-19. Repertoires were generated with immunoSEQ multiplex PCR, while TCRdb's copy carries only in-frame clones and drops some. The data hold approximately 260,000 clones, with over 80% observed a single time. The sequence derives from a woman aged 70-85 years with COVID-19, enrolled during active disease. Input material: peripheral blood.

The chain's CDR3 is CASSYSSRNTGELFF. In DNA, the CDR3 is TGTGCCAGCAGTTACTCGAGTCGGAACACCGGGGAGCTGTTTTTT. The V call is TRBV6-2 or TRBV6-3, the J call TRBJ2-2, with D unresolved. The CDR3 consists of 15 residues. V lost 0 bases and J lost 1, with 6 bases in between. Germline V lookup: CDR1 MNHEY, CDR2 SVGEGT.